This TCR beta chain stems from a study of cytomegalovirus exposure and HLA in healthy donors. PCR used 60 Vbeta primers and 13 Jbeta primers. Sequenced by immunoSEQ multiplex PCR; TCRdb stores in-frame clones only, minus some. The sample totals roughly 150,000 clones. With 0 bases clipped from V and 4 bases from J, the junction kept 2 bases outside the gene matches. The germline V gene has CDR1 SGHRS and CDR2 YFSETQ. The CDR3 contains 14 residues. Study-wide points: Indistinguishable V segments, including TRBV6-2 and TRBV6-3, were excluded. The study flagged 150 to 200 TCR beta chains as cytomegalovirus-associated. It is likely that the observed cluster of highly shared sequence variants was a sequencing artifact. Researchers reportedly found TCR beta sequences accurately predicted most subjects' HLA-A and HLA-B alleles.

Concerning this clone itself: No antigen is known for it.

Sequencing input: PBMCs. The chain uses TRBV5-1 and TRBJ2-3; 7 bases match TRBD1. The TCR sequence derives from a woman aged 50 to 65 in good health and CMV-seronegative. CDR3 in amino acids: CASSLAQGSDTQYF. CDR3 sequence (DNA): TGCGCCAGCAGCTTGGCACAGGGGTCAGATACGCAGTATTTT.